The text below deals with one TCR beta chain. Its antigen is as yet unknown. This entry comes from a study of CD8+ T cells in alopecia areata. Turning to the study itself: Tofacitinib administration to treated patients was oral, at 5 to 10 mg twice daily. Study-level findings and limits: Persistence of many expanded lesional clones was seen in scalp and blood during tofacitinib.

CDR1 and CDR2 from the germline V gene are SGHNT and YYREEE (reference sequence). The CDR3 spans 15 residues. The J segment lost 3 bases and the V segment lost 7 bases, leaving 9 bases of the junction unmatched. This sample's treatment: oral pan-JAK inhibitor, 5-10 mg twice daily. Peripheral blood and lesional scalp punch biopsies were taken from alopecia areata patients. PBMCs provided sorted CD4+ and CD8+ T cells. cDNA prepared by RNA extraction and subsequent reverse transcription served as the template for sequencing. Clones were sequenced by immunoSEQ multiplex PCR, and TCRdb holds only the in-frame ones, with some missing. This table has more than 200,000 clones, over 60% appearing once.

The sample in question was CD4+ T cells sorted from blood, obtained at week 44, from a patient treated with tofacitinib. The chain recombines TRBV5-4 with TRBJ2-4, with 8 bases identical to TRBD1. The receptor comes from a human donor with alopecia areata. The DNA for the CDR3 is TGTGCCAGCGGAACCTTACAGGGGGGCAAAAACATTCAGTACTTC. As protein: CASGTLQGGKNIQYF.